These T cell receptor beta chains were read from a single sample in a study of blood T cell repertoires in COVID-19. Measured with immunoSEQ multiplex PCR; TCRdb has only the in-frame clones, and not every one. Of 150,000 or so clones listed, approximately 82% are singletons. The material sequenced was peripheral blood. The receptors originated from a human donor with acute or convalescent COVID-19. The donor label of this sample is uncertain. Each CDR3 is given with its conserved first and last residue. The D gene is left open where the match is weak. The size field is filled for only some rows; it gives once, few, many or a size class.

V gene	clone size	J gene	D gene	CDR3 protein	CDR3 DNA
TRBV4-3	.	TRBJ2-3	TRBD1	CASSHQTGTDTQYF	TGCGCCAGCAGCCACCAGACAGGGACAGATACGCAGTATTTT
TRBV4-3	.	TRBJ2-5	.	CASSQGAPGGQETQYF	TGCGCCAGCAGCCAAGGCGCCCCCGGAGGGCAAGAGACCCAGTACTTC
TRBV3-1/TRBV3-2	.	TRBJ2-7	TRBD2	CASSQETSGAYYEQYF	TGTGCCAGCAGCCAAGAAACTAGCGGGGCATACTACGAGCAGTACTTC
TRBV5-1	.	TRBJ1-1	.	CASSSGGGNTEAFF	TGCGCCAGCAGCTCAGGTGGTGGGAACACTGAAGCTTTCTTT
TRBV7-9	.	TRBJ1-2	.	CASSLAKIAYYGYTF	TGTGCCAGCAGCTTGGCCAAGATTGCCTACTATGGCTACACCTTC
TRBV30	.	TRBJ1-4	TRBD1	CAWDKQGGNEKLFF	TGTGCCTGGGATAAACAGGGGGGAAATGAAAAACTGTTTTTT
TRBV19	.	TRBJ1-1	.	CASSTYRQANTEAFF	TGTGCCAGTAGTACCTACCGACAGGCTAACACTGAAGCTTTCTTT
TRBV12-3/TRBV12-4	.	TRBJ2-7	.	CASSQQGSHEQYF	TGTGCCAGCAGTCAACAGGGATCCCACGAGCAGTACTTC
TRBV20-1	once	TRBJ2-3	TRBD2	CHPGGRDTQYF	TGCCACCCGGGGGGGAGGGATACGCAGTATTTT
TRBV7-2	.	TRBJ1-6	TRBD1	CASSDRVGSPLHF	TGTGCCAGCAGCGACAGGGTAGGATCACCCCTCCACTTT
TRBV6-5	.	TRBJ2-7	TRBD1	CASSRTGDTSYEQYF	TGTGCCAGCAGTCGGACAGGGGACACCTCCTACGAGCAGTACTTC
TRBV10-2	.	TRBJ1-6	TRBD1	CASSDSGQGRRAPLHF	TGCGCCAGCAGTGATTCGGGACAGGGGAGACGGGCACCCCTCCACTTT
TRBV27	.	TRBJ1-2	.	CASSAADRKNGYTF	TGTGCCAGCAGTGCCGCTGACAGGAAAAATGGCTACACCTTC
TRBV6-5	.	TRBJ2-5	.	CASSYDDSYLQETQYF	TGTGCCAGCAGTTACGACGACAGCTATCTCCAAGAGACCCAGTACTTC
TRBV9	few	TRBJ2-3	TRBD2	CASSARTSGGAGPSDTQYF	TGTGCCAGCAGCGCCCGGACTAGCGGGGGGGCGGGGCCGTCAGATACGCAGTATTTT
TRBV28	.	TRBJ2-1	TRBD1	CASSLQGAHNEQFF	TGTGCCAGCAGTTTACAGGGGGCCCACAATGAGCAGTTCTTC
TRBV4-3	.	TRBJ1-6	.	CASSRLSSSPLHF	TGCGCCAGCAGCCGCCTAAGTAGTTCACCCCTCCACTTT
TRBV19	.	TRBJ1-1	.	CASSIGTHNLNTEAFF	TGTGCCAGTAGTATTGGGACACACAACCTGAACACTGAAGCTTTCTTT
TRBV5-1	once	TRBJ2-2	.	CASSFREATNTGELFF	TGCGCCAGCAGCTTTAGAGAGGCTACGAACACCGGGGAGCTGTTTTTT
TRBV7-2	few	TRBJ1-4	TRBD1	CASSLEIRGDQKLFF	TGTGCCAGCAGCTTAGAGATCAGGGGGGATCAAAAACTGTTTTTT
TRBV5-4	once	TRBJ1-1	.	CASSLNSQVSTEAFF	TGTGCCAGCAGCCTGAACTCACAGGTTAGCACTGAAGCTTTCTTT
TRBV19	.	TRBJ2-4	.	CASSFSGMTLDDKNIQYF	TGTGCCAGTAGTTTTTCAGGGATGACCCTGGACGACAAAAACATTCAGTACTTC
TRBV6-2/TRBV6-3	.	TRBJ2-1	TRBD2	CASSYVSGGVPYNEQFF	TGTGCCAGCAGTTACGTAAGCGGGGGGGTACCCTACAATGAGCAGTTCTTC
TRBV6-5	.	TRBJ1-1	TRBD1	CASSGWTGIGPEAFF	TGTGCCAGCAGCGGTTGGACAGGGATAGGTCCTGAAGCTTTCTTT
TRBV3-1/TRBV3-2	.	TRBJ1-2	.	CASSQGAQGHGYTF	TGTGCCAGCAGCCAAGGCGCTCAGGGTCATGGCTACACCTTC
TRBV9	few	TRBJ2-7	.	CASSVSDTAYEQYF	TGTGCCAGCAGCGTCTCCGACACAGCCTACGAGCAGTACTTC
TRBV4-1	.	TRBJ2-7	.	CASSPIHARTVEQYF	TGCGCCAGCAGCCCGATCCACGCGCGGACAGTCGAGCAGTACTTC
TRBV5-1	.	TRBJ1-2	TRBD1	CASSSQTGGNGYTF	TGCGCCAGCAGCTCCCAAACAGGGGGCAATGGCTACACCTTC
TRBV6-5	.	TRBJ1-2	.	CASRDTLNYGYTF	TGTGCCAGCAGGGACACTCTAAACTATGGCTACACCTTC
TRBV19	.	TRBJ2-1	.	CASSTTPDRKYNEQFF	TGTGCCAGTAGCACCACCCCGGACAGAAAGTACAATGAGCAGTTCTTC
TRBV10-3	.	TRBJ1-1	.	CAIGRTMNTEAFF	TGTGCCATCGGGAGGACGATGAACACTGAAGCTTTCTTT
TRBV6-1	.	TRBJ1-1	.	CASSEQGRNTEAFF	TGTGCCAGCAGTGAACAGGGGCGGAACACTGAAGCTTTCTTT
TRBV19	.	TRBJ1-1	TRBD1	CASTLTMRQGLPNTEAFF	TGTGCCAGTACCCTAACGATGAGACAGGGTTTGCCGAACACTGAAGCTTTCTTT
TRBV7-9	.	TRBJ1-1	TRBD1	CASSVTGGNTEAFF	TGTGCCAGCAGCGTGACAGGGGGGAACACTGAAGCTTTCTTT
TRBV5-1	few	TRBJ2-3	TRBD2	CASSVGPLAGGTDTQYF	TGCGCCAGCAGCGTTGGCCCGTTAGCGGGGGGTACAGATACGCAGTATTTT
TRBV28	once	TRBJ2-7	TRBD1	CASRQGAYEQYF	TGTGCCAGCAGACAGGGGGCCTACGAGCAGTACTTC
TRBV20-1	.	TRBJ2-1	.	CSAPGYNEQFF	TGCAGTGCTCCGGGGTACAATGAGCAGTTCTTC
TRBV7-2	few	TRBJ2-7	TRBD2	CASSLLAGTYEQYF	TGTGCCAGCAGCTTGCTAGCGGGGACCTACGAGCAGTACTTC
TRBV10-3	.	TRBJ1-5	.	CAISGGRARPQHF	TGTGCCATCAGTGGCGGGAGGGCACGGCCCCAGCATTTT
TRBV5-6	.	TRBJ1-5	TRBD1	CASSWGGTGSFGQPQHF	TGTGCCAGCAGCTGGGGGGGGACAGGGTCCTTCGGTCAGCCCCAGCATTTT
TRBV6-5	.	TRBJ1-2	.	CASRGGAVYGYTF	TGTGCCAGCCGGGGGGGCGCCGTCTATGGCTACACCTTC
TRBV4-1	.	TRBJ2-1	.	CASSQGVTAGEQFF	TGCGCCAGCAGCCAAGGTGTTACTGCGGGGGAGCAGTTCTTC
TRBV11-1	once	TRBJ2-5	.	CASSLVGFQETQYF	TGTGCCAGCAGCTTAGTCGGGTTCCAAGAGACCCAGTACTTC
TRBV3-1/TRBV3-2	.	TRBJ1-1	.	CASSQESFLTEAFF	TGTGCCAGCAGCCAAGAGAGTTTTCTCACTGAAGCTTTCTTT
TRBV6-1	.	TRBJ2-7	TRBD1	CASSEGTAHRGEQYF	TGTGCCAGCAGTGAAGGGACTGCTCACAGGGGGGAGCAGTACTTC
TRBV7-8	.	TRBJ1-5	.	CASSQDSLNQPQHF	TGTGCCAGCAGTCAAGACAGCCTCAATCAGCCCCAGCATTTT
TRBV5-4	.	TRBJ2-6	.	CASKGEAGANVLTF	TGTGCCAGCAAGGGGGAAGCTGGGGCCAACGTCCTGACTTTC
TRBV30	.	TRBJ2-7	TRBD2	CAWRPGGSYEQYF	TGTGCCTGGAGGCCGGGGGGGTCCTACGAGCAGTACTTC
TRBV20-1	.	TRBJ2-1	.	CSASLQNNEQFF	TGCAGTGCTAGTTTGCAGAACAATGAGCAGTTCTTC
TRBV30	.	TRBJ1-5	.	CAWSVGGLQNQPQHF	TGTGCCTGGAGCGTGGGGGGACTCCAGAATCAGCCCCAGCATTTT
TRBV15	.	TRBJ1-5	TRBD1	CATSRAGGANQPQHF	TGTGCCACCAGCAGAGCAGGGGGCGCGAATCAGCCCCAGCATTTT
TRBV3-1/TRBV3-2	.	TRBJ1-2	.	CACSRGEYTYTF	TGTGCCTGCAGCCGTGGGGAGTATACCTACACCTTC
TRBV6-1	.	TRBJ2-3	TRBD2	CASSSGASTDTQYF	TGTGCCAGCAGTAGCGGGGCTAGCACAGATACGCAGTATTTT